The 27 T cell receptor beta chains below come from one sample, sequenced in a study of shared clonotypes between healthy human individuals. TCRdb keeps only in-frame clones here, not all; method: immunoSEQ multiplex PCR. The sample records about 2 million clones, about 95% being singletons. Naive CD8 populations comprised CD45RO-negative cells positively selected for CCR7, excluding terminally differentiated effector memory CD45RA+ cells. The sequencing input was naive CD8+ T cells sorted from blood. The receptors originated from a man aged 18 to 30 in good health.

This clone was detected only once. V and J are TRBV7-2 and TRBJ2-7; D is possibly TRBD1 (6 bases). Looked up from germline, CDR1 is SGHTA and CDR2 is FQGNSA. The length of the CDR3 is 17 residues. The V end was cut by 4 bases, the J end by 0 bases, with 19 bases between. The CDR3 is CASSYTSGTLSSYEQYF. For the CDR3, the DNA is TGTGCCAGCAGCTATACCTCCGGGACATTAAGCTCCTACGAGCAGTACTTC.

The V and J genes are TRBV5-6 and TRBJ1-1; D is undetermined. The CDR3 length is 13 residues. CDR1 and CDR2 from the germline V gene are SGHDT and YYEEEE. Trimming removed 1 base from V and 6 bases from J, with 10 bases in between. CDR3 in DNA: TGTGCCAGCAGCTTGCAAGAGGATGCTGAAGCTTTCTTT. It encodes CASSLQEDAEAFF.

This rearrangement joins TRBV27 to TRBJ2-3, with D tentatively TRBD1 or TRBD2 (5 bases each). The ends were cut back, 1 base at V and 8 bases at J, with 16 bases in the middle. CDR1 and CDR2 (germline): MNHEY, SMNVEV (reference sequence). CDR3 length: 15 amino acids. The CDR3 region is CASSLLAGGRVTQYF. The DNA of the CDR3 is TGTGCCAGCAGTTTATTGGCTGGGGGTAGGGTTACGCAGTATTTT.

A word on this clone: Other DNA sequences in this sample translate to the same CDR3. CDR3 DNA sequence: TGTGCCAGCAGCTCGCCCGGGGGGTCCTACGAGCAGTACTTC. Protein product: CASSSPGGSYEQYF. The V gene is TRBV7-2, the J gene TRBJ2-7; TRBD2 aligns across 7 bases. CDR1 and CDR2 (germline): SGHTA, FQGNSA. This CDR3 spans 14 amino acids. Trimming took 4 bases from V and 1 from J; bases not matched to a gene: 4.

V is TRBV5-6 and J is TRBJ2-7, with D possibly TRBD1 on 7 matching bases. V shed 6 bases and J shed 2 bases, with 15 bases lying between them. Per germline, CDR1 SGHDT and CDR2 YYEEEE. The length of the CDR3 is 14 residues. The CDR3 sequence is CASNLDREAYEQYF. CDR3 nucleotide sequence: TGTGCCAGCAACCTAGACAGGGAGGCCTACGAGCAGTACTTC.

The chain uses TRBV27 and TRBJ1-2; D call uncertain. V was clipped by 6 bases and J by 3 bases, with 14 bases between them. The CDR3 length is 14 residues. Germline loops: CDR1 MNHEY, CDR2 SMNVEV (reference sequence). The CDR3 region is CASSSEAGYYGYTF. The DNA for the CDR3 is TGTGCCAGCAGCTCCGAGGCGGGGTACTATGGCTACACCTTC.

Worth noting for this clone: In the same sample, other DNA sequences code for this CDR3. The chain employs TRBV29-1 and TRBJ2-7; 8 bases map to TRBD1. The V gene's germline CDR1 is SQVTM and CDR2 ANQGSEA. This CDR3 spans 12 amino acids. Trimming removed 2 bases from V and 4 bases from J; junction bases left unmatched: 1. This CDR3 is CSVEQGAYEQYF. The CDR3 coding sequence is TGCAGCGTTGAACAGGGGGCTTACGAGCAGTACTTC.

Note on this clone: Distinct nucleotide sequences in the sample also encode this CDR3. V and J are TRBV29-1 and TRBJ2-7, with TRBD2 matching 10 bases. V lost 6 bases and J lost 7; bases outside the gene matches: 6. The germline V gene encodes CDR1 SQVTM and CDR2 ANQGSEA. The CDR3 contains 12 residues. The CDR3: CSVLAGAGEQYF. CDR3 sequence (DNA): TGCAGCGTCCTAGCGGGAGCAGGGGAGCAGTACTTC.

The V gene is TRBV18, the J gene TRBJ2-3; D may be TRBD1 (6 bases). From germline, CDR1 is KGHSH and CDR2 LQKENI. V was clipped by 0 bases and J by 5 bases, with 15 bases between them. The CDR3 is made up of 16 amino acids. DNA of the CDR3: TGTGCCAGCTCACCACCTTACAGGGACCCTAGAGATACGCAGTATTTT. Encoded protein: CASSPPYRDPRDTQYF. The full variable domain, with the rest looked up from reference TRBV18 and TRBJ2-3, is NAGVMQNPRHLVRRRGQEARLRCSPMKGHSHVYWYRQLPEEGLKFMVYLQKENIIDESGMPKERFSAEFPKEGPSILRIQQVVRGDSAAYFCASSPPYRDPRDTQYFGPGTRLTVL.

The rearrangement joins TRBV2 to TRBJ2-7; 8 positions agree with TRBD1. V dropped 4 bases and J dropped 6; count of bases not matched to a gene: 8. This CDR3 contains 14 residues. From germline, CDR1 is SNHLY and CDR2 FYNNEI. CDR3 nucleotides: TGTGCCAGCAGTGGAACAGGGGGTAATTCCGAGCAGTACTTC. Its translation is CASSGTGGNSEQYF.

This clone was counted only a few times. The chain has TRBV4-1 and TRBJ2-4, with a possible D match to TRBD1 (5 bases). Germline V gene lookup returns CDR1 MGHRA and CDR2 YSYEKL. V shed 1 base and J shed 9 bases, with 10 bases lying between them. This CDR3 spans 13 amino acids. The CDR3 bases are TGCGCCAGCAGCCAAGGGACAAGCAGCATTCAGTACTTC. Translating gives CASSQGTSSIQYF.

The table lists this clone with a few counts. V and J are TRBV5-4 and TRBJ2-7; possible D gene TRBD1, 7 bases. V lost 0 bases to trimming and J lost 6 bases, with 10 bases between them. The V gene's germline CDR1 is SGHNT and CDR2 YYREEE (reference sequence). This CDR3 comprises 13 residues. CDR3 bases: TGTGCCAGCAGCTTGGACCAGGGGGGCGAGCAGTACTTC. Translating gives CASSLDQGGEQYF.

With respect to this clone: At the DNA level, this CDR3 is encoded by other sequences in the same sample as well. The CDR3 sequence: CASSITGSYEQYF. The CDR3 DNA follows: TGTGCCAGTAGTATTACTGGATCCTACGAGCAGTACTTC. The V gene is TRBV19, the J gene TRBJ2-7; D remains ambiguous. The ends were cut back, 3 bases at V and 1 base at J, with 7 bases in the middle. Germline V gene data show CDR1 as LNHDA and CDR2 as SQIVND (reference sequence). The CDR3 length is 13 residues. Based on the CDR3 plus reference TRBV19 and TRBJ2-7, the full variable domain is DGGITQSPKYLFRKEGQNVTLSCEQNLNHDAMYWYRQDPGQGLRLIYYSQIVNDFQKGDIAEGYSVSREKKESFPLTVTSAQKNPTAFYLCASSITGSYEQYFGPGTRLTVT.

The V and J genes are TRBV12-5 and TRBJ2-7; unclear D gene. V dropped 6 bases and J dropped 4 bases, with 10 bases sitting between them. The CDR3 has 12 residues. Germline V lookup: CDR1 LGHNT, CDR2 FRNRAP. The CDR3 is CASGPWGYEQYF. The CDR3 DNA reads as TGTGCTAGTGGGCCCTGGGGTTACGAGCAGTACTTC.

The chain combines TRBV27 with TRBJ2-7; D may be TRBD1 (5 bases). This CDR3 has 16 amino acids. Per germline, CDR1 MNHEY and CDR2 SMNVEV (reference sequence). The V and J ends lost 5 bases and 4 bases respectively, with 21 bases between them. As DNA, the CDR3 is TGTGCCAGCAGTCCGATGACAGTTCTTTTTTCGTACGAGCAGTACTTC. Translating it yields CASSPMTVLFSYEQYF.

The chain combines TRBV25-1 with TRBJ2-7; TRBD1 matches at 9 bases. The CDR3 is 17 residues long. Germline lookup yields CDR1 MGHDK and CDR2 SYGVNS. V shed 6 bases, J shed 0 bases, and the junction held 12 bases outside the gene matches. The CDR3 DNA sequence: TGTGCCAGCAGCTCTGGGGGGACAGGGATCTTCTCCTACGAGCAGTACTTC. Its translation is CASSSGGTGIFSYEQYF.

The chain couples TRBV2 to TRBJ2-3; 9 bases agree with TRBD2. Trimming at V came to 1 base and at J to 5 bases, leaving 7 bases not matched to a gene. Germline CDR1 reads SNHLY; CDR2 reads FYNNEI. The CDR3 totals 16 residues. The CDR3 sequence is CASSEVGGGAGDTQYF. The CDR3 coding sequence is TGTGCCAGCAGTGAAGTTGGCGGGGGGGCCGGAGATACGCAGTATTTT.

The gene calls are TRBV19 and TRBJ1-2, with D tentatively TRBD1 (6 bases). The CDR3 is made up of 19 amino acids. Looked up from germline, CDR1 is LNHDA and CDR2 is SQIVND (reference sequence). V was trimmed by 6 bases and J by 4 bases, leaving 30 bases between them. CDR3 loop: CASSPPAWGTQMITYGYTF. Written as DNA, the CDR3 is TGTGCCAGTAGCCCGCCTGCTTGGGGGACACAGATGATTACCTATGGCTACACCTTC.

A note on this clone: Additional DNA sequences in this sample encode the identical CDR3. The rearrangement joins TRBV7-9 to TRBJ2-7; TRBD2 agrees at 7 bases. The CDR3 length is 14 residues. Trimming cost V 5 bases and J 0 bases; bases outside gene matches: 4. Per germline, CDR1 SEHNR and CDR2 FQNEAQ (reference sequence). CDR3 in amino acids: CASSLLADSYEQYF. CDR3 in DNA: TGTGCCAGCAGCCTTCTAGCGGACTCCTACGAGCAGTACTTC.

The rearrangement uses TRBV6-1 and TRBJ1-4; maybe TRBD1 (5 bases). V was shortened by 0 bases and J by 8 bases, with 13 bases between the two germline ends. The CDR3 sequence is 15 residues long. The germline CDR1 and CDR2 sequences are MNHNS and SASEGT. This CDR3 reads CASSEATGGLEKLFF. The DNA for the CDR3 is TGTGCCAGCAGTGAAGCGACGGGGGGATTGGAAAAACTGTTTTTT.

The chain employs TRBV2 and TRBJ2-7; D might be TRBD2 (5 bases). CDR3 length equals 16 residues. V lost 3 bases and J 4 bases, leaving 19 bases between the germline ends. Germline V gives CDR1 SNHLY, CDR2 FYNNEI. CDR3 loop: CASSEGSAAVTYEQYF. Here the CDR3 DNA reads TGTGCCAGCAGTGAGGGATCCGCAGCGGTGACTTACGAGCAGTACTTC.

The chain couples TRBV11-3 to TRBJ2-3; D is undetermined. The CDR3 has 17 amino acids. Trimming removed 5 bases from V and 0 bases from J, with 18 bases in between. Germline V CDR1 and CDR2: SGHNT, YENEEA. The CDR3 sequence: CASSPDQVLLSTDTQYF. CDR3 in DNA: TGTGCCAGCAGCCCTGACCAGGTCCTCCTTAGCACAGATACGCAGTATTTT.

The V call is TRBV30, the J call TRBJ1-1, with TRBD1 identical over 7 bases. The CDR3 sequence is 15 residues long. J lost 5 bases, V lost 1 base, and 10 bases had no gene match. Germline values: CDR1 GTSNPN, CDR2 SVGIG (reference sequence). The CDR3 DNA reads TGTGCCTGGAGTGACTTTGGGACAGCAGGAACTGAAGCTTTCTTT. It specifies CAWSDFGTAGTEAFF. The full variable domain, completed using reference TRBV30 and TRBJ1-1, is SQTIHQWPATLVQPVGSPLSLECTVEGTSNPNLYWYRQAAGRGLQLLFYSVGIGQISSEVPQNLSASRPQDRQFILSSKKLLLSDSGFYLCAWSDFGTAGTEAFFGQGTRLTVV.

In its sample, this clone was seen once. The genes are TRBV11-2 and TRBJ1-2; D uncertain. V was trimmed by 6 bases and J by 6 bases, leaving 17 bases between them. Germline values: CDR1 SGHAT, CDR2 FQNNGV. The CDR3 is 14 residues long. The CDR3 DNA is TGTGCCAGCAGTTTCGGACTGACGGCGCATGGCTACACCTTC. As protein: CASSFGLTAHGYTF.

The CDR3 DNA sequence: TGTGCCAGCAGTTTAATGTGGGGCATTAGCTATGGCTACACCTTC. Translated: CASSLMWGISYGYTF. J is TRBJ1-2 and V is TRBV27; D might be TRBD1 (5 bases). CDR1 and CDR2 (germline): MNHEY, SMNVEV (reference sequence). With 2 bases removed from V and 4 bases from J, the gap between germline ends came to 14 bases. The CDR3 length is 15 residues.

CDR3 DNA sequence: TGTGCCAGCAGCGTGCGGGGAGAAGGCGGGGAGCTGTTTTTT. As protein: CASSVRGEGGELFF. The chain combines TRBV9 with TRBJ2-2; maybe TRBD2 (6 bases). The CDR3 length is 14 residues. Germline loops: CDR1 SGDLS, CDR2 YYNGEE. The ends were cut back, 2 bases at V and 7 bases at J, with 12 bases in the middle.

This CDR3 reads CASSQEPPHSDYEQYF. CDR3 coding DNA: TGCGCCAGCAGCCAAGAACCCCCGCACAGCGACTACGAGCAGTACTTC. The gene calls are TRBV4-1 and TRBJ2-7; D gene ambiguous. The CDR3 is 16 amino acids. V shed 0 bases and J shed 3 bases, with 15 bases lying between them. The germline CDR1 and CDR2 sequences are MGHRA and YSYEKL.